This T cell receptor beta chain emerged from a study of T cell responses to AZD1222 COVID-19 vaccine. CDR1 is SGDLS and CDR2 is YYNGEE in the germline V gene. V was clipped by 5 bases and J by 7 bases, with 9 bases between them. CDR3 length equals 11 residues. Study results and caveats: The study identified only five or six AZD1222 recipients as seropositive at baseline.

As concerns this clone: The antigen is not known.

The repertoire was sequenced with immunoSEQ multiplex PCR; TCRdb's copy has only in-frame clones and lacks some. In the table there are around 140,000 clones, roughly 89% of which are singletons. The clonotype was recovered from an adult in good health. The source was peripheral blood, collected on day 0 of AZD1222 vaccination. V is TRBV9 and J is TRBJ1-2; D is ambiguous. CDR3 sequence: CASSSGVGYTF. The CDR3 DNA follows: TGTGCCAGCAGTTCTGGAGTTGGCTACACCTTC.